The clone carrying this TCR beta chain was seen ten or more times. Its cognate antigen is unknown. Orbital computed tomography, thyroid ultrasound, serum thyroxine and TRAb, and clinical symptoms together informed the diagnoses. Researchers amplified the TCR beta CDR3 regions from RNA transcripts. First-round RT-PCR targeting the TCR CDR3 was performed with the HTBI primer set. Using its own MiXCR run on the multiplex PCR reads, TCRdb lists one record per CDR3 protein. Among a few hundred thousand distinct CDR3 sequences, 35% to 55% were seen once, and the ten largest hold 15% to 20%. The record originates from a study of T cells in Graves' hyperthyroidism and ophthalmopathy. Findings and caveats of the study: The model's output predicted ophthalmopathy at a median of around 7 months prior to onset. Within blood appeared most thyroid clonotypes that had expanded above 0.001. A model built on 13 V-J features separated ophthalmopathy from stable hyperthyroidism.

Germline values: CDR1 SGHRS, CDR2 YFSETQ. V lost 4 bases to trimming and J lost 3 bases, with 14 bases between them. The CDR3 has 14 residues. The sequence was obtained from an adult woman with Graves' disease, either hyperthyroidism or ophthalmopathy (not recorded which). V and J are TRBV5-1 and TRBJ2-7; D gene unclear. The specimen sequenced was peripheral blood or thyroid tissue (not recorded which). This CDR3 is CASSAAGSSYEQYF. The CDR3 DNA reads as TGCGCCAGCAGCGCCGCCGGCTCTAGCTACGAGCAGTACTTC.